Listed below are T cell receptor beta chains from one sample, sequenced in a study of post-analysis software for immune sequencing data. TCRdb re-analysed the PCR reads in MiXCR, keeping a single row per CDR3 protein. The sample includes hundreds of thousands of distinct CDR3 sequences, roughly 45% of them seen just once. Input material: blood. Receptors originate from a girl between 5 and 17 years old with multiple sclerosis. The CDR3 runs from the conserved cysteine through the conserved F or W. Each record gives: V gene, J gene, D gene, clone size, CDR3 length, CDR3 protein, CDR3 DNA. A D gene is named only where the DNA matches it firmly. Size values are once, few and many counts, or a class for expanded clones, and some rows have none.

TRBV12-3/TRBV12-4	TRBJ2-7	NA	few	12	CASSRRFYEQYF	TGTGCCAGCAGTCGGAGGTTCTACGAGCAGTACTTC
TRBV2	TRBJ1-5	NA	NA	15	CASSELDSWDQPQHF	TGTGCCAGCAGTGAACTCGACAGCTGGGATCAGCCCCAGCATTTT
TRBV12-3/TRBV12-4	TRBJ2-7	NA	NA	15	CASSRALRGSHEQYF	TGTGCCAGCAGTCGCGCCCTGAGGGGGTCCCACGAGCAGTACTTC
TRBV18	TRBJ1-2	NA	NA	16	CASPPGWARVNYGYTF	TGTGCCAGCCCACCTGGTTGGGCGAGGGTTAACTATGGCTACACCTTC
TRBV6-1	TRBJ1-2	NA	NA	17	CASSELPRVLANYGYTF	TGTGCCAGCAGTGAACTCCCGAGGGTATTAGCTAACTATGGCTACACCTTC
TRBV4-1	TRBJ2-3	TRBD2	once	15	CASSQKDSGRATQYF	TGCGCCAGCAGCCAAAAGGATAGCGGGAGGGCTACGCAGTATTTT
TRBV2	TRBJ2-5	NA	NA	14	CASSDSAGQETQYF	TGTGCCAGCAGTGACTCGGCGGGCCAAGAGACCCAGTACTTC
TRBV25-1	TRBJ2-5	NA	NA	13	CASSDGQQETQYF	TGTGCCAGCAGTGACGGGCAGCAAGAGACCCAGTACTTC
TRBV12-3/TRBV12-4	TRBJ1-2	NA	few	14	CASSTTEGNYGYTF	TGTGCCAGCAGTACTACAGAGGGGAACTATGGCTACACCTTC
TRBV29-1	TRBJ1-6	NA	NA	14	CSVTEDSTGSPLHF	TGCAGCGTCACCGAGGACAGCACGGGGTCACCCCTCCACTTT
TRBV5-1	TRBJ2-3	NA	NA	16	CASSLGASATTDTQYF	TGCGCCAGCAGCTTGGGGGCTAGCGCGACCACAGATACGCAGTATTTT
TRBV12-3/TRBV12-4	TRBJ1-4	TRBD1	few	13	CASRGQGGEKLFF	TGTGCCAGCAGGGGACAGGGAGGAGAAAAACTGTTTTTT
TRBV7-7	TRBJ2-4	TRBD2	few	17	CASSFPSSGSSKNIQYF	TGTGCTAGCAGCTTCCCCTCTAGCGGGAGCTCCAAAAACATTCAGTACTTC
TRBV6-5	TRBJ2-7	NA	NA	14	CASGKLGSHNEQYF	TGTGCCAGCGGCAAATTGGGCTCCCACAATGAGCAGTACTTC
TRBV4-1	TRBJ2-3	NA	NA	13	CASSPGSGDTQYF	TGCGCCAGCAGCCCCGGATCGGGAGATACGCAGTATTTT
TRBV29-1	TRBJ2-2	NA	NA	10	CSVEDPELFF	TGCAGCGTTGAAGATCCGGAGCTGTTTTTT
TRBV12-3/TRBV12-4	TRBJ2-7	NA	NA	14	CASSQTEGAHEQYF	TGTGCCAGCAGCCAGACGGAGGGGGCCCACGAGCAGTACTTC
TRBV10-3	TRBJ2-7	TRBD1	few	15	CAISEDRDSGYEQYF	TGTGCCATCAGTGAGGACCGGGACAGCGGTTACGAGCAGTACTTC
TRBV10-3	TRBJ2-1	NA	few	15	CAISNRDSSGDEQFF	TGTGCCATCAGTAACCGGGACTCCAGCGGCGATGAGCAGTTCTTC
TRBV6-1	TRBJ2-1	NA	NA	15	CASSEELRKENEQFF	TGTGCCAGCAGTGAAGAGCTTCGTAAGGAGAATGAGCAGTTCTTC
TRBV7-8	TRBJ2-3	NA	NA	14	CASRYEATTDTQYF	TGTGCCAGCAGATACGAAGCGACCACAGATACGCAGTATTTT
TRBV29-1	TRBJ1-4	TRBD1	NA	13	CSVEDRAVEKLFF	TGCAGCGTTGAGGACAGGGCAGTGGAAAAACTGTTTTTT
TRBV15	TRBJ2-1	NA	NA	14	CATSRGREYNEQFF	TGTGCCACCAGCAGGGGTCGGGAGTACAATGAGCAGTTCTTC
TRBV15	TRBJ2-7	TRBD2	few	15	CATTDRLAGGHEQYF	TGTGCCACCACCGACCGACTAGCGGGGGGGCACGAGCAGTACTTC
TRBV9	TRBJ1-2	NA	NA	14	CASSVLGGAVGYTF	TGTGCCAGCAGCGTACTCGGGGGCGCGGTCGGCTACACCTTC
TRBV25-1	TRBJ2-5	TRBD2	NA	15	CASSASGGFQETQYF	TGTGCCAGCAGTGCCAGCGGGGGGTTCCAAGAGACCCAGTACTTC
TRBV9	TRBJ2-1	NA	NA	16	CASSDRGGSPYNEQFF	TGTGCCAGCAGCGATAGGGGGGGGAGCCCCTACAATGAGCAGTTCTTC
TRBV4-1	TRBJ1-4	NA	NA	16	CASSPKEGLRLEKLFF	TGCGCCAGCAGCCCCAAGGAAGGGCTCCGGTTGGAAAAACTGTTTTTT